The sequence of this T cell receptor (beta chain) was determined in a study of blood T cell repertoires in COVID-19. About the study: Samples taken during acute and convalescent COVID-19 were collected in the United States, Italy and Spain. The cDNA or gDNA used as material had been derived from T cells, B-cell-depleted T cells, or PBMCs.

Sequencing was performed with immunoSEQ multiplex PCR; in TCRdb, only in-frame clones are kept and a portion is missing. The profile shows about 200,000 clones, 70% to 90% of them singletons. This CDR3 has 16 residues. Per the germline V gene, CDR1 is SGHDN and CDR2 is FVKESK. V lost 4 bases and J 0 bases, leaving 14 bases between the germline ends. This receptor was obtained from a man between 45 and 60 years old with acute or convalescent COVID-19. The sample taken for sequencing was peripheral blood. The chain uses TRBV14 and TRBJ2-3; D not certain. The CDR3 here is CASSPAPSTSTDTQYF. In DNA, the CDR3 is TGTGCCAGCAGCCCCGCCCCCTCTACGAGCACAGATACGCAGTATTTT.